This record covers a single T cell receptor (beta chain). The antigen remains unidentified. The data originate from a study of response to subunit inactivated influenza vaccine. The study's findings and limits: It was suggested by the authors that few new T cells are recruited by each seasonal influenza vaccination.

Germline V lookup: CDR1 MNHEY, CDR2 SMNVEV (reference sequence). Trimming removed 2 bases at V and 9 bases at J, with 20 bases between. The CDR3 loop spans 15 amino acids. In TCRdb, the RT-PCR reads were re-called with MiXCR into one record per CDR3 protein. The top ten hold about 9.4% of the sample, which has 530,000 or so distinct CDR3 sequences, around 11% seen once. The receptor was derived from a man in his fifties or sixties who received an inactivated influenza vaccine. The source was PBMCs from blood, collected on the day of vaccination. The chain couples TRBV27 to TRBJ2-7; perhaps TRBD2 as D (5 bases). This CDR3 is CASSLSGLALATQYF. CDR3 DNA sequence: TGTGCCAGCAGTTTAAGCGGCTTAGCGCTCGCGACGCAGTACTTC.